Shown below are 10 T cell receptor beta chains from a single sample sequenced in a study of blood T cell repertoires in COVID-19. Only in-frame clones appear in the TCRdb table, and some are missing; sequencing was by immunoSEQ multiplex PCR. The data contain 200,000 to 300,000 clones, nearly 85% of them seen just once; the ten biggest clones take up 5.5%. What was sequenced was peripheral blood. All receptors derive from a human donor in a cohort sampled during active COVID-19.

V is TRBV4-2 and J is TRBJ2-3, with TRBD2 matching over 8 bases. The junction had 5 bases not matched to a gene; V was cut back by 2 bases and J by 1 base. The CDR3 covers 16 residues. Germline V gives CDR1 LGHNA, CDR2 YNFKEQ. The CDR3 bases are TGTGCCAGCAGCCAAAAAAGCGGGGGCGGCACAGATACGCAGTATTTT. The encoded protein is CASSQKSGGGTDTQYF.

This sequence joins TRBV6-6 and TRBJ2-1, with 9 bases matching TRBD1. V shed 7 bases and J 2 bases; nucleotides not matched to a gene: 3. This CDR3 comprises 14 residues. CDR1 and CDR2 from the germline V gene are MNHNY and SVGAGI (reference sequence). The CDR3 coding sequence is TGTGCCAGCAACCGGGACAGGGCCTACAATGAGCAGTTCTTC. Translated, it gives CASNRDRAYNEQFF.

The genes are TRBV19 and TRBJ1-2; 8 bases match TRBD1. Germline loops: CDR1 LNHDA, CDR2 SQIVND (reference sequence). V was clipped by 6 bases and J by 5 bases; unmatched bases: 14. This CDR3 has 16 amino acids. CDR3 protein: CASRGQGGSYRYGYTF. The CDR3 bases are TGTGCCAGTAGAGGACAGGGAGGCTCCTATAGGTATGGCTACACCTTC.

The V and J genes are TRBV9 and TRBJ1-2; D is unresolved. The CDR3 totals 14 residues. The germline V and J ends were trimmed by 4 bases and 4 bases, with 14 bases remaining between them. CDR1 is SGDLS and CDR2 is YYNGEE in the germline V gene. CDR3 in amino acids: CASSPPSKPYGYTF. The CDR3 DNA reads as TGTGCCAGCAGCCCCCCTAGTAAACCCTATGGCTACACCTTC.

V gene TRBV11-2 combines with J gene TRBJ1-4, with TRBD1 matching 11 bases. Germline V gene sequence: CDR1 SGHAT, CDR2 FQNNGV. Trimming took 5 bases from V and 8 from J; bases not matched to a gene: 7. The CDR3 loop spans 15 amino acids. As DNA, the CDR3 is TGTGCCAGCAGCCCCCGGACAGGGGGCGGGGAAAAACTGTTTTTT. It translates to CASSPRTGGGEKLFF.

This sequence joins TRBV24-1 and TRBJ2-1; 10 positions match TRBD2. The V and J ends lost 3 bases and 9 bases, in that order; junction bases with no gene match: 10. CDR1 is KGHDR and CDR2 is SFDVKD in the germline V gene. The CDR3 covers 16 residues. The DNA of the CDR3 is TGTGCCACCAGTGATCCGGGACTAGCGAATTCGGGTGAGCAGTTCTTC. Its translation: CATSDPGLANSGEQFF.

This clone was seen a few times. The rearrangement joins TRBV6-1 to TRBJ1-6; D unresolved. Germline V gene lookup returns CDR1 MNHNS and CDR2 SASEGT. This CDR3 has 16 amino acids. Trimming took 0 bases from V and 0 from J, leaving 6 bases between them. The CDR3 bases are TGTGCCAGCAGTGAAGCGGGGAGCTCCTATAATTCACCCCTCCACTTT. Translated: CASSEAGSSYNSPLHF.

The CDR3 DNA is TGTGCCAGCAGTTACTCGAAGCCAGGGATGGGCGAAAAACTGTTTTTT. Protein sequence: CASSYSKPGMGEKLFF. The rearrangement links TRBV6-5 to TRBJ1-4; tentatively, D is TRBD1 (5 bases). Trimming shortened V by 0 bases and J by 8 bases, and 16 bases separated the two germline ends. From germline, CDR1 is MNHEY and CDR2 SVGAGI. The CDR3 covers 16 residues.

Here the CDR3 reads CSVRTGPTGELFF. In DNA, the CDR3 is TGCAGCGTTCGGACAGGGCCCACCGGGGAGCTGTTTTTT. The V gene is TRBV29-1, the J gene TRBJ2-2, with 8 positions matching TRBD1. The CDR3 runs to 13 residues. Germline CDR1 reads SQVTM; CDR2 reads ANQGSEA. Trimming took 5 bases from V and 4 from J; bases not matched to a gene: 3.

V usage is TRBV5-4 and J usage is TRBJ1-2; D is possibly TRBD1 (6 bases). V was pared by 1 base and J by 3 bases, with 10 bases between. Germline values: CDR1 SGHNT, CDR2 YYREEE (reference sequence). CDR3 length: 14 amino acids. The CDR3 here is CASSLTGLDYGYTF. CDR3 in DNA: TGTGCCAGCAGCTTGACAGGGCTGGACTATGGCTACACCTTC. Based on the CDR3 plus reference TRBV5-4 and TRBJ1-2, the full variable domain is ETGVTQSPTHLIKTRGQQVTLRCSSQSGHNTVSWYQQALGQGPQFIFQYYREEENGRGNFPPRFSGLQFPNYSSELNVNALELDDSALYLCASSLTGLDYGYTFGSGTRLTVV.